The clone carrying this T cell receptor (beta chain) was seen a single time. V was pared by 4 bases and J by 3 bases, with 4 bases of the junction left unmatched. The CDR3 sequence is 14 residues long. Germline V gene sequence: CDR1 SGDLS, CDR2 YYNGEE. This sample was included in a study of blood T cell repertoires in COVID-19. Study details: Both acute and convalescent COVID-19 samples were obtained from the United States, Italy and Spain. T cells, B-cell-depleted T cells, or PBMCs supplied cDNA or gDNA.

The repertoire was sequenced with immunoSEQ multiplex PCR; TCRdb's copy has only in-frame clones and lacks some. The profile shows hundreds of thousands of clones, 87% of them singletons. Source material: peripheral blood. The chain couples TRBV9 to TRBJ2-5; 9 positions agree with TRBD1. This TCR was recovered from a woman between 18 and 29 years old who had recovered from COVID-19. In nucleotides, the CDR3 is TGTGCCAGCAGCCTGAGACAGGGGGAAGAGACCCAGTACTTC. Translating it yields CASSLRQGEETQYF.